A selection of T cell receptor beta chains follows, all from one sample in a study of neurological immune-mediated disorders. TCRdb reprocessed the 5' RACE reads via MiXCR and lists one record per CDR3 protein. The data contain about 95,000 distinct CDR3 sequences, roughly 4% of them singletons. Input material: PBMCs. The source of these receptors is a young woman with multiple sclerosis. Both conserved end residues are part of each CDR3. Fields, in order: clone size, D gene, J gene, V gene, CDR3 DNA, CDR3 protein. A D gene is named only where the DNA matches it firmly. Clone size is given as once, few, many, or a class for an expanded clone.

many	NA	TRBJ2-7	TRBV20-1	TGCAGTGCTAGTAAGGCAGGGCGAGATATCTACGAGCAGTACTTC	CSASKAGRDIYEQYF
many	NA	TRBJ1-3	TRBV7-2	TGTGCCAGCAGTCAACAGGGATGGAGCTCTGGAAACACCATATATTTT	CASSQQGWSSGNTIYF
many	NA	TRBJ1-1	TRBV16	TGTGCCAGCAGCCAACAACGGGACCGCACTGAAGCTTTCTTT	CASSQQRDRTEAFF
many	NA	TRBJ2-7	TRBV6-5	TGTGCCAGCAGTTCCCCCGGAGCCGGGATCGGCGAGCAGTACTTC	CASSSPGAGIGEQYF
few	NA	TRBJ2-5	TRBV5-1	TGCGCCAGCAGCTTAGGTCGGACAGAAGAGACCCAGTACTTC	CASSLGRTEETQYF
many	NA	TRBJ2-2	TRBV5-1	TGCGCCAGCAGCTTGGAAGCGATAAGCACCGGGGAGCTGTTTTTT	CASSLEAISTGELFF
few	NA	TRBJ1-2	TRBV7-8	TGTGCCAGCAGCTTAGGGGGAAAGCGAAACTATGGCTACACCTTC	CASSLGGKRNYGYTF
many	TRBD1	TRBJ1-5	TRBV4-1	TGCGCCAGCAGCCAAGATCTGGGACAGGGTTACGGGCAGCCCCAGCATTTT	CASSQDLGQGYGQPQHF
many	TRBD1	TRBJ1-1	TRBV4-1	TGCGCCAGCAGCCGAGGGGAGGACAGGGGGACTGAAGCTTTCTTT	CASSRGEDRGTEAFF
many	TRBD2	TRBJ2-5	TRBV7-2	TGTGCCAGCAGCTTAGTGTGGGGACTAGCGGAGACCCAGTACTTC	CASSLVWGLAETQYF
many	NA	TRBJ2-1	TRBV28	TGTGCCAGCACTTCACCCCAAAACTACAATGAGCAGTTCTTC	CASTSPQNYNEQFF